This TCR beta chain comes out of a study of cytomegalovirus exposure and HLA in healthy donors. Germline CDR1 and CDR2: MDHEN and SYDVKM. This CDR3 comprises 19 residues. The V and J ends lost 3 bases and 3 bases respectively, with 21 bases between them. With respect to this clone: What it binds is unknown.

General study points: One variant, a missense change in DCLRE1C, was linked in a later analysis to TCR beta V- and J-gene trimming. Researchers reported in a later analysis that common viral pathogens appeared linked to several top clusters. Most TCR sequences showed up rarely, but some public TCRs showed up in many donors. Being productive about 87% or about 30% of the time was typical of most TCR beta V segments in an earlier analysis.

Primers for the PCR totalled 60 Vbeta and 13 Jbeta. Data came from immunoSEQ multiplex PCR; TCRdb stores just in-frame clones and leaves some out. The repertoire has approximately 210,000 clones, roughly 73% of them found once; the top ten carry approximately 2%. This chain joins TRBV28 and TRBJ1-6, with TRBD1 as a possible D gene (6 bases). The TCR sequence derives from a woman aged 25-40 years in good health and CMV-seropositive. The sample taken for sequencing was PBMCs. Here the CDR3 DNA reads TGTGCCAGCAGTTTTTCCCGGACAACAGGGAACCACTATAATTCACCCCTCCACTTT. The encoded protein is CASSFSRTTGNHYNSPLHF.